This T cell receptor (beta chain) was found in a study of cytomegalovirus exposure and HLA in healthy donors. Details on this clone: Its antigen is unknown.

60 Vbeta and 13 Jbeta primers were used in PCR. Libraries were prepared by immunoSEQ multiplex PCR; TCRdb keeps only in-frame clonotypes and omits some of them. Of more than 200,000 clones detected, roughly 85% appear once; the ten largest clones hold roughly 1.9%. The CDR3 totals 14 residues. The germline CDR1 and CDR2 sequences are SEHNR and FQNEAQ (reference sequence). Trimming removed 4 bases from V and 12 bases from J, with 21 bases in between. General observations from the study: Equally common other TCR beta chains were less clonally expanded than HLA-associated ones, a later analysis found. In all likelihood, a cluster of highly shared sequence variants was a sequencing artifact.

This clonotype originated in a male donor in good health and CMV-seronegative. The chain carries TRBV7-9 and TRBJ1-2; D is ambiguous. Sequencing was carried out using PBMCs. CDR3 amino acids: CASSYSPGMVVDTF. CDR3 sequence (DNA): TGTGCCAGCAGCTACTCCCCGGGGATGGTGGTCGACACCTTC.